A selection of T cell receptor beta chains follows, all from one sample in a study of blood T cell repertoires in COVID-19. Generated by immunoSEQ multiplex PCR, the TCRdb table keeps only in-frame clones and is missing some. The repertoire holds about 190,000 clones, with around 87% as singletons. The source material was peripheral blood. The source of these receptors is a man in his fifties or sixties with acute or convalescent COVID-19. Both conserved end residues are part of each CDR3. A D gene is named only where the DNA matches it firmly. Size is stated for part of the rows, as once, few or many counts, or as a class when the clone is expanded.

many	-	TRBJ1-5	TRBV28	TGTGCCAGCAGTTTACCCGGGACAAGAGTTAATCAGCCCCAGCATTTT	CASSLPGTRVNQPQHF
-	-	TRBJ1-3	TRBV4-3	TGCGCCAGCAGCCAAGATTCCCTAAAATGGGGCAGCTCTGGAAACACCATATATTTT	CASSQDSLKWGSSGNTIYF
-	-	TRBJ2-2	TRBV6-2/TRBV6-3	TGTGCCAGCAGTTATTGGGAACCGGGGACCGGGGAGCTGTTTTTT	CASSYWEPGTGELFF
once	-	TRBJ2-7	TRBV19	TGTGCCAGTAGGACGTCGGACAGAGAGTACGAGCAGTACTTC	CASRTSDREYEQYF
-	TRBD1	TRBJ2-2	TRBV6-5	TGTGCCAGCAGTTACGGGACAGGGGGAACCGGGGAGCTGTTTTTT	CASSYGTGGTGELFF
-	TRBD1	TRBJ1-1	TRBV5-8	TGTGCCAGCATCTTGGGCAGGGGGAGGACTGAAGCTTTCTTT	CASILGRGRTEAFF
-	-	TRBJ1-5	TRBV29-1	TGCAGCGTTGGGGGGGTTCGGAATCAGCCCCAGCATTTT	CSVGGVRNQPQHF
-	TRBD1	TRBJ1-1	TRBV19	TGTGCCAGTAGTAAGTTGACAGGGAGTCGGCGAGCTTTCTTT	CASSKLTGSRRAFF
-	-	TRBJ1-1	TRBV6-5	TGTGCCAGCAGTCGGGGGGCAGAAGAGTACACTGAAGCTTTCTTT	CASSRGAEEYTEAFF
few	-	TRBJ2-2	TRBV2	TGTGCCAGCAGTCCTCAGTCAAACACCGGGGAGCTGTTTTTT	CASSPQSNTGELFF
-	-	TRBJ2-1	TRBV19	TGTGCCAGTAGCCCGGGAAGTGGGCTAGCATACAATGAGCAGTTCTTC	CASSPGSGLAYNEQFF
once	-	TRBJ1-2	TRBV3-1/TRBV3-2	TGTGCCAGCAGCCGCTACGTGGACAATAACTATGGCTACACCTTC	CASSRYVDNNYGYTF
-	-	TRBJ2-7	TRBV7-7	TGTGCCAGCAGCCCCGGGGGGACAGGAGCAACCTACGAGCAGTACTTC	CASSPGGTGATYEQYF
-	-	TRBJ2-1	TRBV25-1	TGTGCCAGCACGTACAACCTCGGGGATGAGCAGTTCTTC	CASTYNLGDEQFF
-	-	TRBJ1-1	TRBV5-1	TGCGCCAGCAGCTTGGATTTGGGCTTAGACACTGAAGCTTTCTTT	CASSLDLGLDTEAFF
-	TRBD1	TRBJ2-7	TRBV19	TGTGCCAGTAGTGTCCGGGACAGGGACGAGCAGTACTTC	CASSVRDRDEQYF
-	-	TRBJ2-1	TRBV30	TGTGCCTGGAGTGTCGCGGGCTACAATGAGCAGTTCTTC	CAWSVAGYNEQFF
once	TRBD2	TRBJ2-1	TRBV15	TGTGCCACCAGCAGCCCCCCCGGACTAGCGAGGAACAATGAGCAGTTCTTC	CATSSPPGLARNNEQFF
-	TRBD2	TRBJ2-1	TRBV7-2	TGTGCCAGCAGCCCCCCGGGGGGGTACTACAATGAGCAGTTCTTC	CASSPPGGYYNEQFF
-	TRBD1	TRBJ1-1	TRBV19	TGTGCCAGTAACTCCGGGACAGGGGTTACCGAAGCTTTCTTT	CASNSGTGVTEAFF
-	-	TRBJ2-1	TRBV4-2	TGTGCCAGCAGCCAACTTACCCTCTCAGGGGAAAGGAGCAATGAGCAGTTCTTC	CASSQLTLSGERSNEQFF
once	-	TRBJ1-1	TRBV7-2	TGTGCCAGCAGTTATACAGGTAGCTATGAAGCTTTCTTT	CASSYTGSYEAFF
-	TRBD1	TRBJ2-5	TRBV11-3	TGTGCCAGCAGCTTAGTAATTGGGGACAGGGGACAAGAGACCCAGTACTTC	CASSLVIGDRGQETQYF
-	TRBD2	TRBJ2-1	TRBV30	TGCTGCGGGGGGGCTTACAACAATGAGCAGTTCTTC	CCGGAYNNEQFF
-	TRBD2	TRBJ2-1	TRBV5-1	TGCGCCAGCAGTGCGGCTAGCGGTCACAATGAGCAGTTCTTC	CASSAASGHNEQFF
-	TRBD1	TRBJ2-7	TRBV27	TGTGCCAGCAGTGGAGACAGGGGGCAGGTTAACGAGCAGTACTTC	CASSGDRGQVNEQYF
-	-	TRBJ2-2	TRBV7-7	TGTGCTAGCAGCTCGGTGCGGGGTCCTAACACCGGGGAGCTGTTTTTT	CASSSVRGPNTGELFF
-	TRBD2	TRBJ2-2	TRBV9	TGTGCCAGCAGCCCGCGCTGGTCGGGGGGAACAACCGGGGAGCTGTTTTTT	CASSPRWSGGTTGELFF
-	-	TRBJ1-4	TRBV3-1/TRBV3-2	TGTGCCAGCAGCTCGCGGGAAAAACTGTTTTTT	CASSSREKLFF
once	TRBD2	TRBJ2-1	TRBV27	TGTGCCAGCAGCACCCCGGGACTAGCGGGATACAATGAGCAGTTCTTC	CASSTPGLAGYNEQFF
-	-	TRBJ1-2	TRBV12-3/TRBV12-4	TGTGCCAGCAGTTCAGGGGCGGTGGGCACCTTC	CASSSGAVGTF
once	-	TRBJ2-6	TRBV18	TGTGCCAGCTCACCACCGGGACTTTCTGGGGCCAACGTCCTGACTTTC	CASSPPGLSGANVLTF
-	-	TRBJ2-7	TRBV12-3/TRBV12-4	TGTGCCAGCAGTTTGGCCAGGGCCTACGAGCAGTACTTC	CASSLARAYEQYF
once	-	TRBJ1-2	TRBV29-1	TGCAGCGTTGAAGACAGACTTGGCTACACCTTC	CSVEDRLGYTF
-	-	TRBJ1-5	TRBV30	TGTGCCTGGAGTGTACAAGGGGAGCCCCAGCATTTT	CAWSVQGEPQHF
-	-	TRBJ1-1	TRBV14	TGTGCCAGCAGCCAAGATTATGGGAGCGCGTTATTT	CASSQDYGSALF
-	-	TRBJ2-3	TRBV10-3	TGTGCCATCAGCGCTCGACTAGACACAGATACGCAGTATTTT	CAISARLDTDTQYF
once	TRBD1	TRBJ1-1	TRBV6-6	TGTGCCAGCAGCACGACAGGGGGCGGACTGAACACTGAAGCTTTCTTT	CASSTTGGGLNTEAFF
-	TRBD2	TRBJ2-1	TRBV9	TGTGCCAGCAGCCCACCCGGGACTAGCTTTCATGAGCAGTTCTTC	CASSPPGTSFHEQFF
-	TRBD2	TRBJ2-3	TRBV5-1	TGCGCCAGCAGCCGGGGGGATACTAGCACAGATACGCAGTATTTT	CASSRGDTSTDTQYF
-	-	TRBJ1-3	TRBV6-2/TRBV6-3	TGTGCCAGCAGTTACGGGGGGATCAGCTCTGGAAACACCATATATTTT	CASSYGGISSGNTIYF
-	-	TRBJ1-1	TRBV6-2/TRBV6-3	TGTGCCAGCAGTTACTCAGAGTCGAACACTGAAGCTTTCTTT	CASSYSESNTEAFF
-	TRBD1	TRBJ2-1	TRBV19	TGTGCCAGTAGTACGGACAGGGAATTTTACAATGAGCAGTTCTTC	CASSTDREFYNEQFF
-	-	TRBJ1-6	TRBV5-8	TGTGCCAGCAAGAGTCAAAACCCACCCCTCCACTTT	CASKSQNPPLHF
-	TRBD1	TRBJ2-2	TRBV12-3/TRBV12-4	TGTGCCAGCAGACAGGGGAGCACCGGGGAGCTGTTTTTT	CASRQGSTGELFF
-	-	TRBJ2-1	TRBV12-3/TRBV12-4	TGTGCCAGCAGTTCCGGGGTAAATGAGCAGTTCTTC	CASSSGVNEQFF
-	TRBD2	TRBJ2-3	TRBV3-1/TRBV3-2	TGTGCCAGCAACCCGACTAGCCGAAGCACAGATACGCAGTATTTT	CASNPTSRSTDTQYF
-	TRBD1	TRBJ1-2	TRBV5-1	TGCGCCAGCAGCCCCTCACAGGGGATCTATGGCTACACCTTC	CASSPSQGIYGYTF
-	TRBD1	TRBJ1-5	TRBV30	TGTGCCTGGAGTGTTCAGGGGGCTCTCAGGGCCCAGCATTTT	CAWSVQGALRAQHF
once	TRBD2	TRBJ2-5	TRBV7-9	TGTGCCAGCAGCGGGCGGCGGGCTAGCGGGAGAGAGACCCAGTACTTC	CASSGRRASGRETQYF
-	TRBD1	TRBJ1-3	TRBV19	TGTGCCAGTAGTATTCAAAAACAGGGGGCAGGCTCTGGAAACACCATATATTTT	CASSIQKQGAGSGNTIYF